This record concerns one T cell receptor (beta chain) sequence. Its antigen is unidentified. Then a second PCR, running about 7 to 11 cycles, was carried out with a sample-barcoded 5' primer and a J-beta primer mix. From each sample, at least 2.5 million paired-end reads containing CDR3 were obtained. Via MiXCR, TCRdb re-called the 5' RACE reads, giving one row per CDR3 protein. Of 1.6 million or so distinct CDR3 sequences in the sample, roughly 32% were seen once. This CDR3 contains 16 residues. V lost 6 bases, J lost 0 bases, and 8 bases stayed unmatched. Per the germline V gene, CDR1 is LGHNT and CDR2 is FRNRAP. This entry is derived from a study of blood T cells in healthy people across ages. Study as a whole: Template switching recovered approximately one barcoded beta molecule for every two T cells.

The study, taken as a whole, reports: A greater number of naive CD4+ cells and higher diversity distinguished long-lived donors from aged donors. Changes in expanded clonotypes were possibly confounded, as the CMV status of donors was unknown.

The sequenced sample consisted of blood. The receptor's source is a woman aged 25 to 39 in good health. The chain employs TRBV12-5 and TRBJ2-1; 7 bases fit TRBD2. CDR3 in DNA: TGTGCTAGTGGCCCCGGGGGGTTGAGCTCCTACAATGAGCAGTTCTTC. Translated, it gives CASGPGGLSSYNEQFF.